Described below is a single T cell receptor beta chain sequence and its context. What it recognizes is unknown. One entry per CDR3 protein, called by TCRdb with MiXCR from the reads. The sample gives about 490,000 distinct CDR3 sequences, about 10% of which show up once; 9.5% to 13% is in the top ten. The data stem from a study of T cell repertoires in cytomegalovirus infection. Background on the study: An indication of both CMV infection and matching HLA type came from public TCR beta signatures.

CDR1 is SGHVS, CDR2 FQNEAQ, per germline. Deletions cut 5 bases from V and 5 bases from J, with 19 bases between. This CDR3 is built from 16 residues. Study-wide results and caveats: Within the response measured ex vivo, HLA-C-restricted CMV-specific TCR beta clonotypes were dominant. Cumulative frequency (of public TCR beta family members) identified carriers of CMV plus the relevant HLA.

The chain recombines TRBV7-8 with TRBJ1-5; the D gene is possibly TRBD1 (6 bases). The TCR sequence derives from a human donor in good health (CMV status not recorded). Some clones in this sample may be carry-over from other donors' samples. Material: PBMCs. Here the CDR3 DNA reads TGTGCCAGCAGCCCATCGACAGGATCCCGACATCAGCCCCAGCATTTT. It encodes CASSPSTGSRHQPQHF.